A selection of T cell receptor beta chains follows, all from one sample in a study of technical replicates of blood from a handful of donors. Sequenced by immunoSEQ multiplex PCR; TCRdb stores in-frame clones only, minus some. This table has 68,000 or so clones, more than 85% appearing once. Material: PBMCs. The receptor source for this set is a human donor in good health. Some clones in this sample may be carry-over from other donors' samples. CDR3s include the opening cysteine and the closing phenylalanine or tryptophan. The order of the fields is J gene, clone size, D gene, V gene, CDR3 protein, CDR3 DNA. D genes are given only for firm matches. Rows may omit the clone size; those that give it use once, few, many or a size class.

TRBJ2-2,-,-,TRBV5-6,CASSFFSRGGELFF,TGTGCCAGCAGCTTTTTTAGCCGGGGCGGGGAGCTGTTTTTT
TRBJ2-2,-,TRBD1,TRBV6-1,CASRTGTANTGELFF,TGTGCCAGCAGAACCGGGACAGCGAACACCGGGGAGCTGTTTTTT
TRBJ1-2,-,-,TRBV5-6,CASSPGGRDGYTF,TGTGCCAGCAGCCCGGGGGGACGGGATGGCTACACCTTC
TRBJ2-5,-,TRBD2,TRBV30,CAWELAGVQTQYF,TGTGCCTGGGAACTAGCGGGAGTCCAGACCCAGTACTTC
TRBJ1-6,-,-,TRBV4-1,CASSQVSGGVGSPLHF,TGCGCCAGCAGCCAAGTCTCCGGAGGGGTTGGTTCACCCCTCCACTTT
TRBJ2-3,-,TRBD1,TRBV6-5,CASSYNGQGRKDTQYF,TGTGCCAGCAGTTACAACGGACAGGGGCGAAAAGATACGCAGTATTTT
TRBJ2-7,once,TRBD2,TRBV6-5,CASGSGGQYF,TGTGCCAGCGGTTCGGGGGGGCAGTACTTC
TRBJ1-5,-,-,TRBV2,CASSVNQPQHF,TGTGCCAGCAGTGTAAATCAGCCCCAGCATTTT
TRBJ2-1,-,-,TRBV9,CASTLSHSSYNEQFF,TGTGCCAGCACCCTCTCCCATAGTTCCTACAATGAGCAGTTCTTC
TRBJ2-4,-,TRBD1,TRBV5-4,CASSSRTPGGFDIQYF,TGTGCCAGCAGCTCCCGAACCCCAGGGGGCTTTGACATTCAGTACTTC
TRBJ1-4,once,-,TRBV2,CASSEAWWTTTNEKLFF,TGTGCCAGCAGTGAAGCGTGGTGGACAACAACTAATGAAAAACTGTTTTTT
TRBJ2-5,-,TRBD2,TRBV7-9,CASSPRLAGGQETQYF,TGTGCCAGCAGCCCGCGACTAGCGGGAGGCCAAGAGACCCAGTACTTC
TRBJ2-1,-,TRBD2,TRBV7-3,CASSLGLVANEQFF,TGTGCCAGCAGCCTTGGACTAGTGGCCAATGAGCAGTTCTTC
TRBJ1-2,-,-,TRBV6-1,CASRRQQNYGYTF,TGTGCCAGCAGGCGGCAGCAGAACTATGGCTACACCTTC
TRBJ2-5,once,TRBD1,TRBV2,CASSGQGAQETQYF,TGTGCCAGCAGCGGACAGGGGGCCCAAGAGACCCAGTACTTC
TRBJ1-2,once,-,TRBV6-1,CASSDTTYGYTF,TGTGCCAGCAGTGACACCACATATGGCTACACCTTC
TRBJ1-2,-,TRBD1,TRBV28,CASTLGAGQIYGYTF,TGTGCCAGCACCCTAGGGGCGGGACAGATCTATGGCTACACCTTC
TRBJ2-3,-,TRBD2,TRBV6-5,CASKRSGDYRYTQYF,TGTGCCAGCAAACGAAGCGGGGACTACAGATATACGCAGTATTTT
TRBJ2-4,-,-,TRBV6-5,CASSAGLSQNIQYF,TGTGCCAGCAGTGCGGGACTTTCCCAAAACATTCAGTACTTC
TRBJ1-4,-,-,TRBV5-1,CASSLAGSPGKLFF,TGCGCCAGCAGCTTGGCGGGATCCCCAGGAAAACTGTTTTTT
TRBJ1-1,-,-,TRBV7-2,CASSPRGRNTEAFF,TGTGCCAGCAGCCCACGGGGAAGGAACACTGAAGCTTTCTTT
TRBJ2-2,-,TRBD2,TRBV5-6,CASSLGTSGKSGELFF,TGTGCCAGCAGCTTGGGGACTAGCGGGAAATCCGGGGAGCTGTTTTTT
TRBJ1-2,-,TRBD1,TRBV9,CASSVGTGQDGYTF,TGTGCCAGCAGCGTAGGGACCGGACAGGATGGCTACACCTTC
TRBJ2-1,-,-,TRBV28,CASSTAGLAEQFF,TGTGCCAGCAGTACCGCAGGGTTGGCTGAGCAGTTCTTC
TRBJ2-7,-,-,TRBV7-2,CASSSEWGGLEQYF,TGTGCCAGCAGCTCCGAGTGGGGGGGCCTCGAGCAGTACTTC
TRBJ1-2,-,-,TRBV2,CASSGGVHDGYTF,TGTGCCAGCAGTGGGGGGGTCCACGATGGCTACACCTTC
TRBJ2-7,once,TRBD2,TRBV7-3,CASSLTSGNSYEQYF,TGTGCCAGCAGCCTAACTAGCGGGAACTCCTACGAGCAGTACTTC
TRBJ2-7,-,-,TRBV14,CASSQVISYEQYF,TGTGCCAGCAGCCAAGTTATATCCTACGAGCAGTACTTC
TRBJ2-6,-,-,TRBV14,CASSRGTGSGANVLTF,TGTGCCAGCAGCCGAGGAACAGGGTCAGGGGCCAACGTCCTGACTTTC
TRBJ2-2,-,TRBD1,TRBV7-9,CASSILGTGHFTGELFF,TGTGCCAGCAGCATTCTCGGGACAGGCCATTTCACCGGGGAGCTGTTTTTT
TRBJ1-6,-,-,TRBV7-2,CASSIEGQMNSPLHF,TGTGCCAGCAGCATTGAGGGACAAATGAATTCACCCCTCCACTTT